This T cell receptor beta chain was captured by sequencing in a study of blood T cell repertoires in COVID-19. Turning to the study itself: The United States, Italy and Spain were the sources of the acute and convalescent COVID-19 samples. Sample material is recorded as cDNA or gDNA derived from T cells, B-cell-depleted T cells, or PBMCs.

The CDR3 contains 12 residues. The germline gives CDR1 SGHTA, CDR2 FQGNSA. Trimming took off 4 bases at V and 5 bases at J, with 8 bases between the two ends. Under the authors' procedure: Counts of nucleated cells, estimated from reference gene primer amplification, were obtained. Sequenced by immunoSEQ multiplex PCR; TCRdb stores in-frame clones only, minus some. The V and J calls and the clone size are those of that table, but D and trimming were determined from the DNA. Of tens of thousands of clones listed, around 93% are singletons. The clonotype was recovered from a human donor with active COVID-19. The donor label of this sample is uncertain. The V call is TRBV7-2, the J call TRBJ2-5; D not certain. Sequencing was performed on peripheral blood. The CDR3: CASSSTTETQYF. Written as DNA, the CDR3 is TGTGCCAGCAGCTCCACTACCGAGACCCAGTACTTC.